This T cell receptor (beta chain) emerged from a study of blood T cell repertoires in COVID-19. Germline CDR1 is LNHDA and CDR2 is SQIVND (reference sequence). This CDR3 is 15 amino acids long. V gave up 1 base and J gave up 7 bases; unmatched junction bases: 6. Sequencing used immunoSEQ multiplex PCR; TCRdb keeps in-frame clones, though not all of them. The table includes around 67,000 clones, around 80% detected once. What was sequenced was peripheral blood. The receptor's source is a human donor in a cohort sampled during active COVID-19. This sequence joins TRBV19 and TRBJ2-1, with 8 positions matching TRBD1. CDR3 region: CASSIGRGRWNEQFF. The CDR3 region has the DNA TGTGCCAGTAGTATAGGCAGGGGGCGGTGGAATGAGCAGTTCTTC.